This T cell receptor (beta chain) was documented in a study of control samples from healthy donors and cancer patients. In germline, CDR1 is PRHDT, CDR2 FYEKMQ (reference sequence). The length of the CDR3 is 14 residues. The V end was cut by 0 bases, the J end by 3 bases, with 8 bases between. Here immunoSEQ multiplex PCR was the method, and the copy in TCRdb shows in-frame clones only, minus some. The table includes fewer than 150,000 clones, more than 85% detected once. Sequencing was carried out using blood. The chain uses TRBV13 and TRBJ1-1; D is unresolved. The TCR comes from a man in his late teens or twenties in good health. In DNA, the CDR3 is TGTGCCAGCAGCTTAGGTCGACGGGACACTGAAGCTTTCTTT. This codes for CASSLGRRDTEAFF.